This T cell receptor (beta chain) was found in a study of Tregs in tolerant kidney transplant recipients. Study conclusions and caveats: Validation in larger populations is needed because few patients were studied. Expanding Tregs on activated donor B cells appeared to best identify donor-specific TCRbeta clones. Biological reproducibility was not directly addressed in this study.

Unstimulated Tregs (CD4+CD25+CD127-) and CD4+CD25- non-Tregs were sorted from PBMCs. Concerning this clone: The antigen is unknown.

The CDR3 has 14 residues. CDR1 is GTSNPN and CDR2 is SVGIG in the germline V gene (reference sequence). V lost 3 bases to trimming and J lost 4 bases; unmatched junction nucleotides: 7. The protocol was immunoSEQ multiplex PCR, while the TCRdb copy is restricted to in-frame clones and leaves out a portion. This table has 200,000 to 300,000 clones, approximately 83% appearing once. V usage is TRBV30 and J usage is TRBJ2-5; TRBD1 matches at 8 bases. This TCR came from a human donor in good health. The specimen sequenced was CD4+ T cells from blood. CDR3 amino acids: CAWRAQGAGETQYF. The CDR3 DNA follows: TGTGCCTGGAGAGCCCAGGGGGCCGGAGAGACCCAGTACTTC.